Listed here is a single T cell receptor beta chain. The antigen remains unidentified. The sample originates from a study of shared clonotypes between healthy human individuals. General study points: Between a few donors, naive CD4 clonotypes were shared at a level of around 4.9%.

Germline V gives CDR1 LNHNV, CDR2 YYDKDF (reference sequence). The CDR3 is 16 residues long. With V trimmed by 2 bases and J by 2 bases, 6 bases remained unmatched. The assay was immunoSEQ multiplex PCR, and TCRdb's table has in-frame clones only and misses some. This sample has about 680,000 clones, with approximately 74% found just once. CD4+ cells underwent separation, giving CD45RA+ naive and CD45RA-negative memory subsets. The sequence derives from a woman in her 30s in good health. The rearrangement links TRBV15 to TRBJ2-5; 9 bases agree with TRBD2. The sequenced sample was memory CD4+ T cells sorted from blood. Sample subset: CD45RA-negative fraction. DNA for the CDR3: TGTGCCACCAGCAGAATAAGCGGGAGGCCTCAAGAGACCCAGTACTTC. It specifies CATSRISGRPQETQYF.